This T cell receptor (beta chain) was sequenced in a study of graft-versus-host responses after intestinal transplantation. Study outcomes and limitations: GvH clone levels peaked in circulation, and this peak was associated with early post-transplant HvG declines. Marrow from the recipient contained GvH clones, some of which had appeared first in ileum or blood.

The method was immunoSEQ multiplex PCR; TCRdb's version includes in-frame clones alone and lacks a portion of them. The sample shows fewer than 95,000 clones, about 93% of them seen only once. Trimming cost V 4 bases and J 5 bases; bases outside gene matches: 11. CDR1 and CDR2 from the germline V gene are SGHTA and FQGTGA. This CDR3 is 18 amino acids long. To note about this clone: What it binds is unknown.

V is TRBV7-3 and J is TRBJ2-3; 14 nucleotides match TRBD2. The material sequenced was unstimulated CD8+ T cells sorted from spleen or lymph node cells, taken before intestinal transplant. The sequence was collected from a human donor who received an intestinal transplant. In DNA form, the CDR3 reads TGTGCCAGCAGCTCCGGGACTAGCGGGGGCCTTCCCTTAGATACGCAGTATTTT. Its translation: CASSSGTSGGLPLDTQYF.